The 17 T cell receptor beta chains given below trace back to one sample, sequenced in a study. Each CDR3 protein gets one entry after TCRdb re-called the 5' RACE reads with MiXCR. Among 62,000 or so distinct CDR3 sequences, roughly 30% were seen once, and the ten largest hold around 2%. The sample was tumor-infiltrating naive CD4+ T cells sorted from the breast tumor. Sample subset: naive CD4+ T cells, CD4+CD45RA+CD25-. The receptors were sampled from a female donor with breast cancer.

The V gene is TRBV4-2, the J gene TRBJ1-6, with D possibly TRBD1 on 5 matching bases. CDR3 length: 17 residues. Looked up from germline, CDR1 is LGHNA and CDR2 is YNFKEQ. Trimming left V 1 base short and J 7 bases short, with 17 bases between. CDR3 protein: CASSQGDGHEQNSPLHF. Here the CDR3 DNA reads TGTGCCAGCAGCCAAGGGGACGGACACGAACAAAATTCACCCCTCCACTTT.

The genes are TRBV5-6 and TRBJ2-1; 7 positions match TRBD1. The length of the CDR3 is 16 residues. Germline V gives CDR1 SGHDT, CDR2 YYEEEE. Trimming removed 5 bases from V and 1 base from J; junction bases left unmatched: 9. CDR3 nucleotides: TGTGCCAGCAGGCCATTTTACAGGGGTTCCTACAATGAGCAGTTCTTC. Translation gives CASRPFYRGSYNEQFF.

The chain joins TRBV4-3 to TRBJ1-5; 8 positions agree with TRBD1. V was clipped by 3 bases and J by 6 bases; unmatched bases: 7. This CDR3 region has 15 residues. Per the germline V gene, CDR1 is LGHNA and CDR2 is YSLEER. The CDR3 DNA reads as TGCGCCAGCAGCCATGGTTACAGGGGGGGTCAGCCCCAGCATTTT. Residues: CASSHGYRGGQPQHF.

V gene TRBV12-3 or TRBV12-4 combines with J gene TRBJ2-5, with TRBD1 matching 10 bases. This CDR3 comprises 14 residues. The trim removed 7 bases at V and 2 bases at J, leaving 4 bases unmatched. The CDR3 sequence is CASNTDRGQETQYF. The CDR3 nucleotides read TGTGCCAGCAACACGGACAGGGGGCAAGAGACCCAGTACTTC.

About this clonotype: The missing conserved phenylalanine or tryptophan at the end of this CDR3 makes a read error likely. It is unclear where the CDR3 begins or ends on the DNA, so no DNA is shown, and the CDR3 is as TCRdb lists it. The V call is TRBV27, the J call TRBJ1-1; the table's TRBD1 call for D was not verified on the DNA. Germline V gene lookup returns CDR1 MNHEY and CDR2 SMNVEV (reference sequence). Including both end residues, the CDR3 is 13 amino acids long. The CDR3 region is CASRQTGGTEAFL.

Ten or more counts support this clonotype. This chain joins TRBV20-1 and TRBJ2-7, with 7 bases fitting TRBD2. Unmatched junction bases numbered 7, after V lost 5 bases and J lost 0 bases. CDR1 DFQATT and CDR2 SNEGSKA come from the germline V gene (reference sequence). CDR3 length equals 14 residues. CDR3 in DNA: TGCAGTGCTGGGGGGGGTGGACGCTCCTACGAGCAGTACTTC. Its protein is CSAGGGGRSYEQYF.

The chain recombines TRBV5-5 with TRBJ2-1, with D unclear. This CDR3 has 16 amino acids. The V end was cut by 0 bases, the J end by 1 base, with 11 bases between. Germline assignment: CDR1 SGHKS and CDR2 YYEKEE (reference sequence). This chain's CDR3 is CASSLGTESSYNEQFF. Written as DNA, the CDR3 is TGTGCCAGCAGCTTGGGGACGGAGTCTTCCTACAATGAGCAGTTCTTC. The full variable domain, with the rest looked up from reference TRBV5-5 and TRBJ2-1, is DAGVTQSPTHLIKTRGQQVTLRCSPISGHKSVSWYQQVLGQGPQFIFQYYEKEERGRGNFPDRFSARQFPNYSSELNVNALLLGDSALYLCASSLGTESSYNEQFFGPGTRLTVL.

The rearrangement links TRBV6-2 or TRBV6-3 to TRBJ1-2; maybe TRBD1 (6 bases). Germline values: CDR1 MNHEY, CDR2 SVGEGT. CDR3 length equals 13 residues. V dropped 7 bases and J dropped 5 bases, with 14 bases sitting between them. The CDR3 sequence is CASTDNRAYGYTF. Here the CDR3 DNA reads TGTGCCAGCACCGATAACAGGGCGTATGGCTACACCTTC.

The CDR3 DNA reads TGTGCCAGCAGCTTGGCCTCGGGCGGCACAGATACGCAGTATTTT. This encodes CASSLASGGTDTQYF. This rearrangement joins TRBV5-4 to TRBJ2-3; unclear D gene. Germline V gives CDR1 SGHNT, CDR2 YYREEE (reference sequence). The CDR3 is 15 residues long. V lost 0 bases to trimming and J lost 1 base, with 9 bases between them.

This clonotype has only a few counts. The chain combines TRBV7-2 with TRBJ2-3; a weak D match, TRBD1 (5 bases). The CDR3 sequence is 13 residues long. The ends were cut back, 5 bases at V and 5 bases at J, with 11 bases in the middle. The germline V gene encodes CDR1 SGHTA and CDR2 FQGNSA. The CDR3 is CASSPLQGDTQYF. DNA of the CDR3: TGTGCCAGCAGCCCACTTCAGGGAGATACGCAGTATTTT.

The chain employs TRBV7-2 and TRBJ2-1; 7 bases are shared with TRBD2. CDR1 is SGHTA, CDR2 FQGNSA, per germline. After removal of 4 bases from V and 12 bases from J, the junction contained 18 bases not matched to a gene. CDR3 length equals 16 residues. CDR3 residues: CASSSVRALGRGTQFF. The CDR3 region has the DNA TGTGCCAGCAGCTCCGTCCGCGCCCTGGGGCGGGGGACGCAGTTCTTC.

This clonotype has a count of ten or more. The chain recombines TRBV28 with TRBJ1-1; D is possibly TRBD1 (6 bases). The CDR3 sequence is 15 residues long. Germline V gene sequence: CDR1 MDHEN, CDR2 SYDVKM. V shed 6 bases and J shed 6 bases, with 20 bases lying between them. In nucleotides, the CDR3 is TGTGCCAGCAGAGGGGGGTTTTTGGGCTCCTCTGAAGCTTTCTTT. Residues: CASRGGFLGSSEAFF.

CDR3 sequence reads: CASSRYKSEGTEAFF. The DNA of the CDR3 is TGTGCCAGCAGCCGTTATAAGAGTGAAGGCACTGAAGCTTTCTTT. This chain links TRBV11-2 with TRBJ1-1, with D unclear. Trimming shortened V by 5 bases and J by 4 bases, and 17 bases separated the two germline ends. In germline, CDR1 is SGHAT, CDR2 FQNNGV. The CDR3 totals 15 residues.

The CDR3: CASTLGQGITEAFF. The CDR3 nucleotides read TGTGCCAGCACCCTCGGACAGGGGATCACTGAAGCTTTCTTT. The genes are TRBV12-3 or TRBV12-4 and TRBJ1-1; 9 bases agree with TRBD1. J was trimmed by 4 bases and V by 7 bases; bases with no gene match: 7. This CDR3 has 14 amino acids.

This rearrangement joins TRBV5-1 to TRBJ2-1; D might be TRBD2 (7 bases). Germline CDR1 and CDR2: SGHRS and YFSETQ. This CDR3 spans 16 amino acids. V dropped 0 bases and J dropped 8 bases, with 18 bases sitting between them. The CDR3 DNA reads TGCGCCAGCAGCTTGGTCGGGGGGCTCAGTTTTGATGAGCAGTTCTTC. It yields the protein CASSLVGGLSFDEQFF.

This clonotype has a single count. The rearrangement links TRBV10-3 to TRBJ2-7, with 7 bases that match TRBD1. V trimming: 0 bases; J trimming: 3 bases; junction bases outside the gene matches: 2. From germline, CDR1 is ENHRY and CDR2 SYGVKD. CDR3 length: 14 residues. The chain's CDR3 is CAISESSGGYEQYF. The DNA of the CDR3 is TGTGCCATCAGTGAGTCGTCAGGGGGCTACGAGCAGTACTTC.

The chain joins TRBV6-2 or TRBV6-3 to TRBJ1-6; the D gene is possibly TRBD1 (6 bases). Germline values: CDR1 MNHEY, CDR2 SVGEGT. The CDR3 consists of 16 residues. The V end lost 0 bases, the J end lost 7 bases, and 13 bases lay between the germline ends. The CDR3, as DNA: TGTGCCAGCAGTTACTCGGGGGCAGGAAGGAATTCACCCCTCCACTTT. It codes for CASSYSGAGRNSPLHF.